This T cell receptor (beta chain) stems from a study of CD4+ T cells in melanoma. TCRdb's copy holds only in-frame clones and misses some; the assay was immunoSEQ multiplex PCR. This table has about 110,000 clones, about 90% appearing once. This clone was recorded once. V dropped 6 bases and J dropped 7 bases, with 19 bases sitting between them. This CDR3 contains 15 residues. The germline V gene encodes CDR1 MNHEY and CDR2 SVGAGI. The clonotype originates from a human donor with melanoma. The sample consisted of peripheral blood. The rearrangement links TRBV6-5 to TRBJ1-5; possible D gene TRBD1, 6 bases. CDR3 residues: CASSPDQGNGQPQHF. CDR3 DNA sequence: TGTGCCAGCAGCCCAGACCAGGGGAACGGACAGCCCCAGCATTTT.